This entry lists 28 T cell receptor beta chains sequenced from one sample in a study of beta chain features in type 1 diabetes. Their antigens remain unidentified. Sequencing targeted expressed TCRB transcripts, as all isolated RNA had been reverse transcribed. Data came from immunoSEQ multiplex PCR; TCRdb stores just in-frame clones and leaves some out. The sample has about 650,000 clones; about an eighth are singletons. Study observations and caveats: There was a moderate but significant shortening of TCRB CDR3s in all four CD4+ subsets of Type 1 diabetes patients.

Sequenced input: naive CD4+ T cells from blood. All receptors derive from a man in his thirties or forties with type 1 diabetes.

The chain employs TRBV2 and TRBJ2-7; the D is unclear. The CDR3 has 12 residues. CDR1 and CDR2 from the germline V gene are SNHLY and FYNNEI. Trimming removed 7 bases at V and 0 bases at J, with 7 bases between. CDR3 nucleotide sequence: TGTGCCAGCAAGTTCGCCTCCTACGAGCAGTACTTC. Translated, it gives CASKFASYEQYF. Supplemented by reference TRBV2 and TRBJ2-7, the full variable domain reads EPEVTQTPSHQVTQMGQEVILRCVPISNHLYFYWYRQILGQKVEFLVSFYNNEISEKSEIFDDQFSVERPDGSNFTLKIRSTKLEDSAMYFCASKFASYEQYFGPGTRLTVT.

The CDR3 DNA is TGTGCCAGCAGTGGGCAGGCGAGCTCCTACGAGCAGTACTTC. This sequence encodes CASSGQASSYEQYF. The V call is TRBV2, the J call TRBJ2-7, with unresolved D. The CDR3 is 14 amino acids. Germline V gene lookup returns CDR1 SNHLY and CDR2 FYNNEI. The V end lost 4 bases, the J end lost 0 bases, and 10 bases lay between the germline ends.

The CDR3 here is CASSPRGYGNTIYF. CDR3 nucleotides: TGTGCCAGCAGCCCCCGGGGCTATGGAAACACCATATATTTT. The chain recombines TRBV5-6 with TRBJ1-3; weak D call: TRBD1 (5 bases). Germline CDR1 and CDR2: SGHDT and YYEEEE. The CDR3 has 14 residues. V was cut by 4 bases and J by 3 bases, with 11 bases left in between.

This clone was seen more than once but under ten times. The chain combines TRBV29-1 with TRBJ1-2; TRBD1 matches at 9 bases. V shed 7 bases, J shed 2 bases, and the junction held 8 bases outside the gene matches. Germline CDR1 is SQVTM and CDR2 is ANQGSEA. There are 14 residues in the CDR3. The CDR3 region is CSASDRGTNYGYTF. DNA for the CDR3: TGCAGCGCGTCAGACAGGGGGACCAACTATGGCTACACCTTC.

This clone was seen only a few times. The gene calls are TRBV7-2 and TRBJ2-3; 7 positions match TRBD1. The CDR3 consists of 14 residues. Germline V gene sequence: CDR1 SGHTA, CDR2 FQGNSA. With V trimmed by 5 bases and J by 4 bases, 6 bases remained unmatched. CDR3 in amino acids: CASSRRQGADTQYF. The CDR3 nucleotides read TGTGCCAGCAGCCGTCGACAGGGAGCAGATACGCAGTATTTT.

This clone was recorded a few times. The rearrangement joins TRBV23-1 to TRBJ2-7; possibly TRBD1 or TRBD2 for D (5 bases each). TRBV23-1 belongs to the ORF category, with a function that is uncertain. The CDR3 is made up of 13 amino acids. With 3 bases removed from V and 1 base from J, the gap between germline ends came to 7 bases. CDR3 coding DNA: TGCGCCAGCAGTCAGGGGGATTCCTACGAGCAGTACTTC. Protein sequence: CASSQGDSYEQYF.

The chain combines TRBV6-1 with TRBJ2-7, with D possibly TRBD1 on 6 matching bases. The germline V gene encodes CDR1 MNHNS and CDR2 SASEGT. The length of the CDR3 is 13 residues. V was cut by 5 bases and J by 5 bases, with 13 bases left in between. CDR3 bases: TGTGCCAGCAGTCTAACACAGGGCCACGAGCAGTACTTC. Translation gives CASSLTQGHEQYF.

The chain has TRBV29-1 and TRBJ1-4; 10 nucleotides align to TRBD1. The CDR3 spans 13 residues. CDR1 is SQVTM, CDR2 ANQGSEA, per germline. V shed 4 bases, J shed 7 bases, and the junction held 3 bases outside the gene matches. CDR3 sequence (DNA): TGCAGCGTTGGCGGGACAGGGGTTGAAAAACTGTTTTTT. Translation gives CSVGGTGVEKLFF.

The CDR3 DNA reads TGTGCCAGCAGCTCCCAATCTTCTAACTATGGCTACACCTTC. It yields the protein CASSSQSSNYGYTF. The V gene is TRBV7-2, the J gene TRBJ1-2; D not resolved. This CDR3 has 14 amino acids. The germline V gene has CDR1 SGHTA and CDR2 FQGNSA. Trimming cost V 4 bases and J 0 bases, with 9 bases left between them.

This chain uses TRBV7-9 with TRBJ1-5, with D unclear. V lost 1 base and J 6 bases, leaving 7 bases between the germline ends. The germline V gene has CDR1 SEHNR and CDR2 FQNEAQ (reference sequence). The CDR3 contains 13 residues. In DNA form, the CDR3 reads TGTGCCAGCAGCTTAGGGGATACTCAGCCCCAGCATTTT. It codes for CASSLGDTQPQHF.

The rearrangement links TRBV18 to TRBJ1-2; 8 bases are a match to TRBD1. Germline CDR1 KGHSH, CDR2 LQKENI. Trimming at V came to 5 bases and at J to 1 base, leaving 6 bases not matched to a gene. CDR3 size: 15 residues. DNA for the CDR3: TGTGCCAGCTCAGCCCAGGGGGCTAATAACTATGGCTACACCTTC. It yields the protein CASSAQGANNYGYTF.

The rearrangement joins TRBV28 to TRBJ2-7, with D possibly called TRBD1 or TRBD2 (6 bases each). V was clipped by 6 bases and J by 3 bases, with 15 bases between them. Germline assignment: CDR1 MDHEN and CDR2 SYDVKM. The CDR3 covers 14 residues. The chain's CDR3 is CASSFSGAVYEQYF. The DNA of the CDR3 is TGTGCCAGCAGCTTCTCGGGGGCTGTCTACGAGCAGTACTTC.

The chain uses TRBV5-8 and TRBJ2-5; 12 bases fit TRBD2. With V trimmed by 5 bases and J by 3 bases, 5 bases remained unmatched. The V gene's germline CDR1 is SGHTS and CDR2 YDEGEE. The CDR3 length is 15 residues. Here the CDR3 DNA reads TGTGCCAGCAGAATAAGGACTAGCGGGGAAGAGACCCAGTACTTC. It is translated as CASRIRTSGEETQYF.

This chain uses TRBV4-3 with TRBJ2-2; TRBD2 matches at 10 bases. Germline V gene lookup returns CDR1 LGHNA and CDR2 YSLEER. This CDR3 is 18 amino acids long. The ends lost 1 base at V and 4 bases at J; junction bases unmatched: 9. CDR3: CASSQVALAGDRTGELFF. CDR3 nucleotides: TGCGCCAGCAGCCAAGTAGCTCTAGCGGGGGACCGCACCGGGGAGCTGTTTTTT.

This clone was seen a few times. This CDR3 reads CASSLEGQRSMNTEAFF. The CDR3 bases are TGCGCCAGCAGCCTTGAGGGACAGAGATCCATGAACACTGAAGCTTTCTTT. V usage is TRBV5-1 and J usage is TRBJ1-1, with TRBD1 matching over 7 bases. V dropped 4 bases and J dropped 0; count of bases not matched to a gene: 12. Looked up from germline, CDR1 is SGHRS and CDR2 is YFSETQ. This CDR3 has 17 amino acids. The whole variable domain, filled in from reference TRBV5-1 and TRBJ1-1, reads KAGVTQTPRYLIKTRGQQVTLSCSPISGHRSVSWYQQTPGQGLQFLFEYFSETQRNKGNFPGRFSGRQFSNSRSEMNVSTLELGDSALYLCASSLEGQRSMNTEAFFGQGTRLTVV.

This clone was seen more than once but under ten times. The CDR3 coding sequence is TGTGCCAGCAGTGAAGTACTCTCCCGGGACAGGGGACAAGAGACCCAGTACTTC. Translated, it gives CASSEVLSRDRGQETQYF. The chain uses TRBV25-1 and TRBJ2-5, with TRBD1 matching 10 bases. CDR1 MGHDK and CDR2 SYGVNS come from the germline V gene. J gave up 2 bases and V 2 bases, and 11 bases lay outside the gene matches. The CDR3 consists of 18 residues.

This chain joins TRBV19 and TRBJ2-7; D remains ambiguous. Germline-derived CDR1 and CDR2 are LNHDA and SQIVND (reference sequence). This CDR3 comprises 17 residues. V lost 6 bases and J 1 base, leaving 22 bases between the germline ends. The CDR3 is CASSYQSRGPGSYEQYF. The CDR3 DNA reads TGTGCCAGTAGCTACCAATCCAGAGGCCCAGGTTCCTACGAGCAGTACTTC.

This sequence joins TRBV29-1 and TRBJ1-3; 7 bases line up with TRBD1. Germline V gene sequence: CDR1 SQVTM, CDR2 ANQGSEA. After removal of 4 bases from V and 4 bases from J, the junction contained 4 bases not matched to a gene. This CDR3 spans 13 amino acids. CDR3 amino acids: CSVGQGGGNTIYF. In DNA form, the CDR3 reads TGCAGCGTTGGACAGGGCGGGGGAAACACCATATATTTT. Drawing the rest from reference TRBV29-1 and TRBJ1-3, the complete variable domain is SAVISQKPSRDICQRGTSLTIQCQVDSQVTMMFWYRQQPGQSLTLIATANQGSEATYESGFVIDKFPISRPNLTFSTLTVSNMSPEDSSIYLCSVGQGGGNTIYFGEGSWLTVV.

The CDR3 here is CASSYSTGGNQPQHF. The CDR3 coding sequence is TGTGCCAGCAGTTACTCCACAGGGGGGAATCAGCCCCAGCATTTT. The V call is TRBV6-5, the J call TRBJ1-5, with TRBD1 matching 8 bases. CDR1 and CDR2 (germline): MNHEY, SVGAGI. The CDR3 totals 15 residues. J gave up 4 bases and V 0 bases, and 2 bases lay outside the gene matches.

The V call is TRBV28, the J call TRBJ2-3; D unclear. The CDR3 length is 15 residues. Germline lookup yields CDR1 MDHEN and CDR2 SYDVKM. The V end lost 2 bases, the J end lost 0 bases, and 9 bases lay between the germline ends. The CDR3 loop is CASSLGTASTDTQYF. The CDR3 bases are TGTGCCAGCAGTTTAGGCACAGCTAGCACAGATACGCAGTATTTT.

The chain couples TRBV5-6 to TRBJ1-2; D possibly corresponds to TRBD1 (5 bases). Trimming took off 4 bases at V and 7 bases at J, with 20 bases between the two ends. Germline values: CDR1 SGHDT, CDR2 YYEEEE. There are 15 residues in the CDR3. CDR3 sequence reads: CASSGGTHLLRGYTF. The CDR3 DNA reads as TGTGCCAGCAGCGGGGGGACCCACCTGCTCCGTGGCTACACCTTC. Full variable domain (rest looked up from reference TRBV5-6 and TRBJ1-2): DAGVTQSPTHLIKTRGQQVTLRCSPKSGHDTVSWYQQALGQGPQFIFQYYEEEERQRGNFPDRFSGHQFPNYSSELNVNALLLGDSALYLCASSGGTHLLRGYTFGSGTRLTVV.

This clone was found a few times. The V gene is TRBV4-3, the J gene TRBJ2-1, with TRBD2 identical over 9 bases. The CDR3 sequence is 16 residues long. CDR1 is LGHNA, CDR2 YSLEER, per germline. The junction had 14 bases not matched to a gene; V was cut back by 4 bases and J by 10 bases. The CDR3 here is CASSPLSGGPLWEQFF. Written as DNA, the CDR3 is TGCGCCAGCAGCCCTCTTAGCGGGGGACCTCTTTGGGAGCAGTTCTTC.

The chain is built from TRBV9 and TRBJ1-1, with a possible D match to TRBD1 (5 bases). The CDR3 has 14 residues. V lost 4 bases and J 5 bases, leaving 15 bases between the germline ends. CDR1 SGDLS and CDR2 YYNGEE come from the germline V gene. CDR3 region: CASSQTTGVTEAFF. The CDR3 DNA follows: TGTGCCAGCAGCCAGACTACAGGTGTGACTGAAGCTTTCTTT. Supplemented by reference TRBV9 and TRBJ1-1, the full variable domain reads DSGVTQTPKHLITATGQRVTLRCSPRSGDLSVYWYQQSLDQGLQFLIQYYNGEERAKGNILERFSAQQFPDLHSELNLSSLELGDSALYFCASSQTTGVTEAFFGQGTRLTVV.

The chain couples TRBV7-9 to TRBJ1-6; the match to TRBD1 covers 9 bases. The germline V gene encodes CDR1 SEHNR and CDR2 FQNEAQ (reference sequence). The CDR3 has 15 amino acids. The V and J ends lost 6 bases and 7 bases, in that order; junction bases with no gene match: 7. CDR3 coding DNA: TGTGCCAGCAGTTTTACCGGGACAGGGAATTCACCCCTCCACTTT. It specifies CASSFTGTGNSPLHF.

Only a few counts were recorded for this clone. The chain combines TRBV27 with TRBJ2-7; D gene ambiguous. The germline V gene encodes CDR1 MNHEY and CDR2 SMNVEV (reference sequence). V was pared by 4 bases and J by 1 base, with 17 bases between. The CDR3 is made up of 16 amino acids. Here the CDR3 reads CASSSGGTVKSYEQYF. The CDR3 DNA follows: TGTGCCAGCAGTTCGGGCGGCACAGTAAAATCCTACGAGCAGTACTTC.

This clone was recorded a few times. This rearrangement joins TRBV4-2 to TRBJ2-3; 9 bases are a match to TRBD2. J was trimmed by 2 bases and V by 6 bases; bases with no gene match: 18. Looked up from germline, CDR1 is LGHNA and CDR2 is YNFKEQ. This CDR3 region has 19 residues. Here the CDR3 reads CASSRGLAGSPYYTDTQYF. The CDR3 DNA is TGTGCCAGCAGTCGGGGGCTAGCGGGGAGCCCCTATTACACAGATACGCAGTATTTT.

V usage is TRBV27 and J usage is TRBJ2-3, with 10 positions matching TRBD2. The V gene end was trimmed by 7 bases and the J gene end by 11 bases; junction bases not matched to a gene: 9. Germline V gene data show CDR1 as MNHEY and CDR2 as SMNVEV (reference sequence). The CDR3 runs to 13 residues. The chain's CDR3 is CASTPSGGGRQYF. The CDR3 DNA sequence: TGTGCCAGCACCCCTAGCGGGGGCGGGAGGCAGTATTTT.

This clone was picked up a small number of times. The chain employs TRBV12-5 and TRBJ2-6, with D unresolved. The CDR3 is 13 residues long. The germline CDR1 and CDR2 sequences are LGHNT and FRNRAP. V dropped 5 bases and J dropped 0 bases, with 2 bases sitting between them. CDR3 sequence (DNA): TGTGCTAGTGGTAGCTCTGGGGCCAACGTCCTGACTTTC. Residues: CASGSSGANVLTF.